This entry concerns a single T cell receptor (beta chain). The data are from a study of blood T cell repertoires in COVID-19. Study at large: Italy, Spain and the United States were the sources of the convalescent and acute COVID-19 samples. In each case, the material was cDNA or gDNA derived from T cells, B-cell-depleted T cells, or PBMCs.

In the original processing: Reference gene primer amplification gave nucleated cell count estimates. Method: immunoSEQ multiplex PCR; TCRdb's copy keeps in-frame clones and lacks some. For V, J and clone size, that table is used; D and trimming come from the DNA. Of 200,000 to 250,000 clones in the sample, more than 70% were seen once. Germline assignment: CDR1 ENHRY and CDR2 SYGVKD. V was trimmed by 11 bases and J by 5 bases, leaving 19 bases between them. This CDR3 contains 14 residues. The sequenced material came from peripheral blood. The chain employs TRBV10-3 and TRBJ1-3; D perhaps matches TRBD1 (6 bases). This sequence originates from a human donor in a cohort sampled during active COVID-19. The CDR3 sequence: CASKGEIRRNTIYF. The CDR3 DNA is TGTGCCTCCAAGGGGGAAATTAGGCGAAACACCATATATTTT.